The present entry profiles one T cell receptor (beta chain) with its context. The antigen remains undetermined. Here immunoSEQ multiplex PCR was the method, and the copy in TCRdb shows in-frame clones only, minus some. The sample includes about 680,000 clones, more than 70% seen only once; the top ten take approximately 1.5%. Treatment in this sample: some 20 received Ad26.COV2.S at low or high dose, single or two shots; several received placebo; per-sample allocation not given. At day 63 after the first vaccine or placebo injection, samples were drawn. CDR3 length equals 14 residues. Germline CDR1 reads LGHDT; CDR2 reads YNNKEL (reference sequence). Trimming cost V 1 base and J 7 bases, with 11 bases left between them. The data were taken from a study of Ad26.COV2.S vaccination and SARS-CoV-2 variants. Study background: Administration of Ad26.COV2.S was intramuscular, either once or twice 56 days apart.

General study findings and limits: Whether participants received vaccine or placebo, their non-spike TCR breadth was similar. Assessments of TCR breadth and depth may have underestimated the total T cell responses.

This specimen consisted of peripheral blood, obtained in a trial of Ad26.COV2.S vaccine versus placebo. The J gene is TRBJ2-1, the V gene TRBV3-1 (or the pseudogene TRBV3-2); D perhaps matches TRBD1 (6 bases). The TCR comes from a person aged 18-65 years who received the Ad26.COV2.S COVID-19 vaccine or a placebo. CDR3 region: CASSQAQGTNEQFF. The CDR3 DNA sequence: TGTGCCAGCAGCCAAGCGCAGGGGACGAATGAGCAGTTCTTC.